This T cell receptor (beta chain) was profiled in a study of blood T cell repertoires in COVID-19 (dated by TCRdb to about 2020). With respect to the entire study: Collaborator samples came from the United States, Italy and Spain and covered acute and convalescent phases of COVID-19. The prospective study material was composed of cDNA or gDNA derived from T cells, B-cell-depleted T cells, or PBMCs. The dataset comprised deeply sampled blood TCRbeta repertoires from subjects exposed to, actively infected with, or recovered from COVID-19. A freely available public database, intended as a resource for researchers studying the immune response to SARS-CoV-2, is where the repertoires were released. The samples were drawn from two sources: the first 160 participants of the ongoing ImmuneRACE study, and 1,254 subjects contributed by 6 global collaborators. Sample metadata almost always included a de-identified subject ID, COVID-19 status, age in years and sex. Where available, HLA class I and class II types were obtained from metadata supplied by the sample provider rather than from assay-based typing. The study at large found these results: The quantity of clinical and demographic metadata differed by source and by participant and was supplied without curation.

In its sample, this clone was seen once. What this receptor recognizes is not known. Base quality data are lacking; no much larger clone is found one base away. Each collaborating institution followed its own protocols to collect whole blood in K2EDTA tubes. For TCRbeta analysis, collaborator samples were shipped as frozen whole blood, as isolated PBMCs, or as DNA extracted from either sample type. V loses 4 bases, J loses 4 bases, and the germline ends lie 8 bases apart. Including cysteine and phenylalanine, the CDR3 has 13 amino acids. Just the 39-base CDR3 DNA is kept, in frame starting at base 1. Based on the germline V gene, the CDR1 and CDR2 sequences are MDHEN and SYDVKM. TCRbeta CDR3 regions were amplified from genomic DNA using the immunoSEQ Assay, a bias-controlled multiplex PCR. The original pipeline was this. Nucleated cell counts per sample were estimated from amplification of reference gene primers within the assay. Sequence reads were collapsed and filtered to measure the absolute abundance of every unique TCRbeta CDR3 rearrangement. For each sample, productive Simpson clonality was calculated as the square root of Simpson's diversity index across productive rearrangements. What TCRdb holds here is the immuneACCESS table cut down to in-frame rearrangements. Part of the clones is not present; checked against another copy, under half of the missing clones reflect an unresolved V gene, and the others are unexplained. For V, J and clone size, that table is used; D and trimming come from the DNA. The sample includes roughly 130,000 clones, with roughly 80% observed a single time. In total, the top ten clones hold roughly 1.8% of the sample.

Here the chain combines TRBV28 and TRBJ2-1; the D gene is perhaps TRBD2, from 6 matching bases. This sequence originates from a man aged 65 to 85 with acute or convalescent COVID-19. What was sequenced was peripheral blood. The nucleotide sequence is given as TGTGCCAGCAGTTCCGGAGGGTACAATGAGCAGTTCTTC. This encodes CASSSGGYNEQFF. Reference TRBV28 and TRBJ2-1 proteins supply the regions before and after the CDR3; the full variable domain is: DVKVTQSSRYLVKRTGEKVFLECVQDMDHENMFWYRQDPGLGLRLIYFSYDVKMKEKGDIPEGYSVSREKKERFSLILESASTNQTSMYLCASSSGGYNEQFFGPGTRLTVL.